This record looks at one T cell receptor beta chain sequence and its context. Its antigen is as yet unknown. These data originate in a study of shared clonotypes between healthy human individuals. General study points: Sampling included only blood; tissue repertoires likely differ.

Assay: immunoSEQ multiplex PCR; the TCRdb copy retains only in-frame clones and omits some. The table includes about 480,000 clones, 70% to 80% detected once. The CDR3 contains 17 residues. The V gene's germline CDR1 is LNHDA and CDR2 SQIVND (reference sequence). V was clipped by 3 bases and J by 1 base, with 18 bases between them. Adults of Caucasian background living in Nashville, Tennessee made up all donors. The chain couples TRBV19 to TRBJ1-1; a weak D match, TRBD1 (6 bases). The sequenced sample consisted of PBMCs. The TCR comes from a woman between 40 and 55 years old in good health. Some clones in this sample may be carry-over from other donors' samples. In nucleotides, the CDR3 is TGTGCCAGTAGTATGGGACACCGCCCGCAGGCGAACACTGAAGCTTTCTTT. Translating it yields CASSMGHRPQANTEAFF.